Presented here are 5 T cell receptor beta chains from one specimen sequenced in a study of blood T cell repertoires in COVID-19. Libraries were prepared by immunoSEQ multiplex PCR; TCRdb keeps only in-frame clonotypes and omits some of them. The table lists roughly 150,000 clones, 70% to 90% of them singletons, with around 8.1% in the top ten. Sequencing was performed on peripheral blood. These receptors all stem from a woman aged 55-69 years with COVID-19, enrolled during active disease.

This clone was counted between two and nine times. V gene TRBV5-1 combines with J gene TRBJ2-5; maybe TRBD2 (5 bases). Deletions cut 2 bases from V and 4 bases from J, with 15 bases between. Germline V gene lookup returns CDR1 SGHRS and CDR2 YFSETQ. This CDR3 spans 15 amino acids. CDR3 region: CASSLGNGGGETQYF. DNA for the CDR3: TGCGCCAGCAGCTTAGGAAATGGAGGAGGAGAGACCCAGTACTTC.

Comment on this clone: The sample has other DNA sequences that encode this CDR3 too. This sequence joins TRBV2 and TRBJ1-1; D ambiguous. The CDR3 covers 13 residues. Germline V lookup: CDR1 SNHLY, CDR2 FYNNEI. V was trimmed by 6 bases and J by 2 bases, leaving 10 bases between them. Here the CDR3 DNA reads TGTGCCAGCAGGCAGACGGGAAACACTGAAGCTTTCTTT. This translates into CASRQTGNTEAFF.

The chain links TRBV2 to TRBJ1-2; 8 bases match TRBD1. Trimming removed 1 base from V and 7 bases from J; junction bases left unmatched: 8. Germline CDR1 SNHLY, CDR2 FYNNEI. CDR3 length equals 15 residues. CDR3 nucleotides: TGTGCCAGCAGTGAAGGGTGGACAGGGACGGCTGGCTACACCTTC. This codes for CASSEGWTGTAGYTF. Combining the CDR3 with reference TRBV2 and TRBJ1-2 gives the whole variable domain EPEVTQTPSHQVTQMGQEVILRCVPISNHLYFYWYRQILGQKVEFLVSFYNNEISEKSEIFDDQFSVERPDGSNFTLKIRSTKLEDSAMYFCASSEGWTGTAGYTFGSGTRLTVV.

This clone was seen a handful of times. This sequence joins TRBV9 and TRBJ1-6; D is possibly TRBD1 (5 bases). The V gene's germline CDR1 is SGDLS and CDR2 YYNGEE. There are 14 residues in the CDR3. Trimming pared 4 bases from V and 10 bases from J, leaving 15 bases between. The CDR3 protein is CASSTTGFGSPLHF. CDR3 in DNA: TGTGCCAGCAGCACCACAGGTTTCGGCTCACCCCTCCACTTT.

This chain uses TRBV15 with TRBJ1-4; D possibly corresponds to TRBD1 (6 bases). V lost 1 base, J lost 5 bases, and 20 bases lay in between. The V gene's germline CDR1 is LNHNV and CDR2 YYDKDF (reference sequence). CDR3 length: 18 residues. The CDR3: CATSRAEGQLLPNEKLFF. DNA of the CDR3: TGTGCCACCAGCAGAGCCGAAGGACAGCTCCTCCCCAATGAAAAACTGTTTTTT.